A single sample is the source of the 9 T cell receptor beta chains below, sequenced in a study of immune evolution from preneoplasia to lung adenocarcinoma. Clones were read by immunoSEQ multiplex PCR, and TCRdb kept only the in-frame ones, dropping some. The sample lists about 26,000 clones, less than 80% seen once, with 5.7% in the top ten. Material for sequencing was FFPE invasive lung adenocarcinoma tissue. Receptors originate from a person aged 55 to 75 with invasive lung adenocarcinoma. Some clones in this sample may be carry-over from other donors' samples.

This chain uses TRBV28 with TRBJ1-5; D possibly corresponds to TRBD1 (5 bases). The CDR3 totals 16 residues. Per germline, CDR1 MDHEN and CDR2 SYDVKM. V lost 6 bases, J lost 0 bases, and 15 bases lay in between. The CDR3 loop reads CASRPPMGHSNQPQHF. Here the CDR3 DNA reads TGTGCCAGCAGACCTCCCATGGGGCATAGCAATCAGCCCCAGCATTTT. Combining the CDR3 with reference TRBV28 and TRBJ1-5 gives the whole variable domain DVKVTQSSRYLVKRTGEKVFLECVQDMDHENMFWYRQDPGLGLRLIYFSYDVKMKEKGDIPEGYSVSREKKERFSLILESASTNQTSMYLCASRPPMGHSNQPQHFGDGTRLSIL.

This clone was detected only a few times. The V call is TRBV7-6, the J call TRBJ2-1; TRBD2 might be the D (6 bases). V lost 1 base and J 8 bases, leaving 15 bases between the germline ends. The V gene's germline CDR1 is SGHVS and CDR2 FNYEAQ. The CDR3 totals 15 residues. The CDR3 DNA is TGTGCCAGCAGCTTAGGTGCGGGAAGGGGTTATGAGCAGTTCTTC. Amino acids: CASSLGAGRGYEQFF.

The chain couples TRBV7-9 to TRBJ2-7, with unresolved D. There are 15 residues in the CDR3. The germline V and J ends were trimmed by 0 bases and 2 bases, with 11 bases remaining between them. The germline V gene has CDR1 SEHNR and CDR2 FQNEAQ (reference sequence). The CDR3 loop is CASSLAQAQTYEQYF. The CDR3 region has the DNA TGTGCCAGCAGCTTAGCCCAGGCCCAAACCTACGAGCAGTACTTC.

The chain links TRBV5-4 to TRBJ2-7; 9 nucleotides agree with TRBD1. V dropped 1 base and J dropped 12; count of bases not matched to a gene: 17. From germline, CDR1 is SGHNT and CDR2 YYREEE (reference sequence). The CDR3 length is 16 residues. For the CDR3, the DNA is TGTGCCAGCAGCTTGACAGGGGGCCAACGTGCTTTTCCTGGGTACTTC. Its translation is CASSLTGGQRAFPGYF.

The V gene is TRBV18, the J gene TRBJ1-2; tentatively, D is TRBD1 (5 bases). Trimming shortened V by 5 bases and J by 8 bases, and 15 bases separated the two germline ends. The CDR3 runs to 13 residues. Germline V gives CDR1 KGHSH, CDR2 LQKENI. The CDR3 protein is CASSTRDGEGYTF. CDR3 bases: TGTGCCAGCTCAACCAGGGACGGGGAAGGCTACACCTTC.

In this sample, this clone turned up a few times. V usage is TRBV28 and J usage is TRBJ2-7, with D perhaps matching TRBD1 or TRBD2 (5 bases each). This CDR3 comprises 12 residues. Between the trimmed V and J ends, which lost 2 bases and 6 bases, there was a span of 8 bases. Germline CDR1 is MDHEN and CDR2 is SYDVKM. This chain's CDR3 is CASSLTGREQYF. The DNA of the CDR3 is TGTGCCAGCAGTTTAACGGGACGCGAGCAGTACTTC.

The gene calls are TRBV2 and TRBJ1-1; the D gene is possibly TRBD1 (6 bases). V was pared by 7 bases and J by 0 bases, with 12 bases between. There are 14 residues in the CDR3. Germline lookup yields CDR1 SNHLY and CDR2 FYNNEI. The CDR3: CASNQGLMNTEAFF. CDR3 nucleotides: TGTGCCAGCAATCAGGGGCTTATGAACACTGAAGCTTTCTTT.

The V call is TRBV7-2, the J call TRBJ2-3; 10 bases map to TRBD1. The length of the CDR3 is 18 residues. J gave up 2 bases and V 1 base, and 9 bases lay outside the gene matches. Germline values: CDR1 SGHTA, CDR2 FQGNSA. CDR3 nucleotides: TGTGCCAGCAGCTTAGTATATTTCGGGACAGGGGACACAGATACGCAGTATTTT. It yields the protein CASSLVYFGTGDTDTQYF.

The V and J genes are TRBV23-1 and TRBJ1-2, with D uncertain. TRBV23-1 is labeled an ORF, and its function is uncertain. The CDR3 sequence is 20 residues long. Trimming left V 4 bases short and J 4 bases short, with 31 bases between. In DNA form, the CDR3 reads TGCGCCAGCAGTCCCTTGCACCCGAGGAATACGGGTAAGTCGTGCTATGGCTACACCTTC. This encodes CASSPLHPRNTGKSCYGYTF.